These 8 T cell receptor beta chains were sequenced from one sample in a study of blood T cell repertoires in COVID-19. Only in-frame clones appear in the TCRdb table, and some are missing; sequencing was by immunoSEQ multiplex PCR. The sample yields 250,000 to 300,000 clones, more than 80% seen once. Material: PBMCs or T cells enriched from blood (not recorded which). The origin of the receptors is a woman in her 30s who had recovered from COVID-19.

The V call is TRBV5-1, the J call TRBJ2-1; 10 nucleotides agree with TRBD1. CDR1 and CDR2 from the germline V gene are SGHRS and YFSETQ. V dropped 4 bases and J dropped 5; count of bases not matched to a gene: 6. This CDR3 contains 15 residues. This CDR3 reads CASSKGTGAHNEQFF. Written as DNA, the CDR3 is TGCGCCAGCAGCAAAGGGACAGGGGCACACAATGAGCAGTTCTTC. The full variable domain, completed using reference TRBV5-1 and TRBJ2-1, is KAGVTQTPRYLIKTRGQQVTLSCSPISGHRSVSWYQQTPGQGLQFLFEYFSETQRNKGNFPGRFSGRQFSNSRSEMNVSTLELGDSALYLCASSKGTGAHNEQFFGPGTRLTVL.

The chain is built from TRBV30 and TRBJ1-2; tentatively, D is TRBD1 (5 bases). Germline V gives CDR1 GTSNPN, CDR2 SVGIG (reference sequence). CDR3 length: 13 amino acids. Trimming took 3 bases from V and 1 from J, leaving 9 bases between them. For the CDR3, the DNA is TGTGCCTGGAGGACAGCTTATAACTATGGCTACACCTTC. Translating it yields CAWRTAYNYGYTF.

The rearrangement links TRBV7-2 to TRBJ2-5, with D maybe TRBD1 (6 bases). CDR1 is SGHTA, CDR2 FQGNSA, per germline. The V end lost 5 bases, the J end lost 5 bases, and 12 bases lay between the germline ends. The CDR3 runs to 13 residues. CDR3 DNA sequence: TGTGCCAGCAGCCCCGACAGGCGGGAGACCCAGTACTTC. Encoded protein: CASSPDRRETQYF.

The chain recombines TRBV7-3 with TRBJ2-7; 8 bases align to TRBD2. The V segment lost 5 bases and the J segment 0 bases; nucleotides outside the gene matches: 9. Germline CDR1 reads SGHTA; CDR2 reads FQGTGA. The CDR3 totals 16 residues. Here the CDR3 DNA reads TGTGCCAGCAGCCCATATCCCGGGGGGGACTCCTACGAGCAGTACTTC. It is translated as CASSPYPGGDSYEQYF. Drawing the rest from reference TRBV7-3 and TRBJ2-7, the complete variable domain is GAGVSQTPSNKVTEKGKYVELRCDPISGHTALYWYRQSLGQGPEFLIYFQGTGAADDSGLPNDRFFAVRPEGSVSTLKIQRTERGDSAVYLCASSPYPGGDSYEQYFGPGTRLTVT.

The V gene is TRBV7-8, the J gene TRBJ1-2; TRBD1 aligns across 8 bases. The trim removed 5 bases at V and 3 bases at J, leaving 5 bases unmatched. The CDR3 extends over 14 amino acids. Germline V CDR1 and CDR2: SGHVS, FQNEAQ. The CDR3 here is CASSPRTGYYGYTF. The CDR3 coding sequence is TGTGCCAGCAGCCCAAGGACAGGGTACTATGGCTACACCTTC.

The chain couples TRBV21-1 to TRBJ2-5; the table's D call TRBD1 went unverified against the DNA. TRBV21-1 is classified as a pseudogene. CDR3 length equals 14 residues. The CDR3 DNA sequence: TGTGCCAGCAGCACCCCCGAAGGGGGAGAGACCCAGTACTTC. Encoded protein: CASSTPEGGETQYF.

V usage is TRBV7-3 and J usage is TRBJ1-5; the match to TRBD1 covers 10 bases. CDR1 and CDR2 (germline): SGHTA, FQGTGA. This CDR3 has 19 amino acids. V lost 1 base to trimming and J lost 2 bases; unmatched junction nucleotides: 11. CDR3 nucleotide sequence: TGTGCCAGCAGCTTAAATCGGTGGGGGGACAGGGGACGCAATCAGCCCCAGCATTTT. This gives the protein CASSLNRWGDRGRNQPQHF.

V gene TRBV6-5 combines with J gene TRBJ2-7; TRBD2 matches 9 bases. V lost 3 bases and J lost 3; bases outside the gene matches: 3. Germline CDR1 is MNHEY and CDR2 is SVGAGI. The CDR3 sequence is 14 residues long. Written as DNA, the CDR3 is TGTGCCAGCAGTTATAAGACTAGCGGCTACGAGCAGTACTTC. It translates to CASSYKTSGYEQYF.